The 7 T cell receptor beta chains below were found in one sample sequenced in a study of radiation and T cells in renal cell carcinoma (dated by TCRdb to 2020 to 2021). In the paper's terms, the time point label means: blood 2 weeks post-SBRT. In the paper's terms, the treatment or condition label means: 15 Gy SBRT to primary tumor, nephrectomy 4 weeks later. The library was made by the immunoSEQ multiplex PCR assay. TCRdb took over this immuneACCESS table, retaining in-frame rearrangements with V and J assigned. Such tables are incomplete; in checked studies, under half of the missing clones stem from an unresolved V gene, and the remainder is unexplained. This sample holds some 120,000 clones; about 81% were observed only once. In total, the top ten clones hold under 2.5% of the sample. Here the sequenced sample was blood, taken from a patient whose treatment included radiotherapy and nephrectomy. The receptors derive from a woman aged 60-75 years with renal cell carcinoma.

The chain uses TRBV5-4 and TRBJ1-1, with a tentative D call TRBD1 (5 bases). The CDR3 is made up of 15 amino acids. V was pared by 0 bases and J by 4 bases, with 13 bases between. Germline V lookup: CDR1 SGHNT, CDR2 YYREEE (reference sequence). In DNA form, the CDR3 reads TGTGCCAGCAGCTTGGGGGTCGGGAGGGGCACTGAAGCTTTCTTT. This codes for CASSLGVGRGTEAFF. Looking up the rest from reference TRBV5-4 and TRBJ1-1 gives the full variable domain: ETGVTQSPTHLIKTRGQQVTLRCSSQSGHNTVSWYQQALGQGPQFIFQYYREEENGRGNFPPRFSGLQFPNYSSELNVNALELDDSALYLCASSLGVGRGTEAFFGQGTRLTVV.

This chain links TRBV29-1 with TRBJ2-3; D is perhaps TRBD2 (7 bases). The CDR3 spans 13 residues. V was cut by 4 bases and J by 4 bases, with 12 bases left in between. Germline V gene sequence: CDR1 SQVTM, CDR2 ANQGSEA. CDR3 sequence reads: CSVVRGAADTQYF. The CDR3 bases are TGCAGCGTTGTCCGGGGGGCGGCAGATACGCAGTATTTT.

This clone was observed a single time. The chain joins TRBV25-1 to TRBJ1-2; D is undetermined. The CDR3 loop spans 17 amino acids. Germline CDR1 reads MGHDK; CDR2 reads SYGVNS. Between the trimmed V and J ends, which lost 4 bases and 8 bases, there was a span of 26 bases. Here the CDR3 reads CASSGHADTTRYEGYTF. Written as DNA, the CDR3 is TGTGCCAGCAGTGGACACGCAGACACTACACGGTATGAGGGCTACACCTTC.

This sequence joins TRBV7-2 and TRBJ2-1; TRBD2 is a possible D gene (6 bases). CDR3 length: 16 residues. Trimming pared 6 bases from V and 4 bases from J, leaving 19 bases between. Per the germline V gene, CDR1 is SGHTA and CDR2 is FQGNSA. CDR3 loop: CASRFSPGTGYNEQFF. The CDR3 nucleotides read TGTGCCAGCAGATTCTCCCCCGGGACTGGTTACAATGAGCAGTTCTTC. Complete variable domain (other parts from reference TRBV7-2 and TRBJ2-1): GAGVSQSPSNKVTEKGKDVELRCDPISGHTALYWYRQSLGQGLEFLIYFQGNSAPDKSGLPSDRFSAERTGGSVSTLTIQRTQQEDSAVYLCASRFSPGTGYNEQFFGPGTRLTVL.

V and J are TRBV9 and TRBJ1-1; D is unresolved. Germline CDR1 and CDR2: SGDLS and YYNGEE. The V and J ends lost 3 bases and 0 bases respectively, with 9 bases between them. The length of the CDR3 is 14 residues. The CDR3 DNA reads as TGTGCCAGCAGCGCTGGGGATTTGAACACTGAAGCTTTCTTT. It yields the protein CASSAGDLNTEAFF.

The V and J genes are TRBV7-2 and TRBJ1-3; tentatively, D is TRBD1 (5 bases). Deletions cut 2 bases from V and 2 bases from J, with 7 bases between. The CDR3 loop spans 14 amino acids. In germline, CDR1 is SGHTA, CDR2 FQGNSA. The CDR3 protein is CASSLWGPGNTIYF. The CDR3 DNA reads as TGTGCCAGCAGCTTATGGGGCCCTGGAAACACCATATATTTT.

This clone was seen a handful of times. This rearrangement joins TRBV27 to TRBJ1-2; 11 bases fit TRBD1. Germline V gene sequence: CDR1 MNHEY, CDR2 SMNVEV (reference sequence). This CDR3 contains 14 residues. With 6 bases clipped from V and 12 bases from J, the junction kept 12 bases outside the gene matches. The CDR3 DNA follows: TGTGCCAGCAGCCCCGTAGGGGGGACAGGGGGGAACACCTTC. Its protein product is CASSPVGGTGGNTF.